This TCR beta chain comes out of a study of identical twins. Study-level points and caveats: Cord blood's abundant beta clonotypes had fewer insertions, unlike memory repertoires. For monozygotic twins, models underestimated out-of-frame TCR alpha sharing. The study drew conclusions from cross-sectional statistical analysis, not from following the same donors.

Only a few counts were recorded for this clonotype. Its target is not known. Via MiXCR, TCRdb re-called the 5' RACE reads, giving one row per CDR3 protein. The sample consists of roughly 570,000 distinct CDR3 sequences, 9.5% to 10% of them appearing once. Germline-derived CDR1 and CDR2 are MNHNS and SASEGT. J was trimmed by 4 bases and V by 5 bases; bases with no gene match: 12. There are 17 residues in the CDR3. This same sample was also taken into another study, of yellow fever vaccine responses in identical twins. As that report states: Twins reportedly appeared to share part of their vaccine T cell response while keeping part individual.

The clonotype was recovered from a woman aged 18-29 years in good health. The sample comprised PBMCs. This chain uses TRBV6-1 with TRBJ1-1, with 11 bases lining up with TRBD1. The CDR3 here is CASSPGQGARRTTEAFF. The CDR3 DNA reads as TGTGCCAGCAGTCCCGGACAGGGGGCCCGTCGGACCACTGAAGCTTTCTTT.